The source of this T cell receptor (beta chain) is a study of CD8 T cells in Susac syndrome. Background on the study: There were Susac syndrome patients who were therapy-naive at blood draw, others on corticosteroids, and others on intravenous immunoglobulin alone.

Random hexamers served to reverse transcribe roughly 0.5 to 1 ug RNA. By means of immunoSEQ multiplex PCR, TCR beta CDR3 spanning 54 Vbeta and 13 Jbeta underwent amplification. TCRdb called the immunoSEQ multiplex PCR reads again in MiXCR, with one record for every CDR3 protein. The sample records 95,000 to 150,000 distinct CDR3 sequences, roughly 95% being singletons. Sequenced input: CD4+ T cells from PBMCs. This clonotype was sampled from a human donor with Susac syndrome.

This chain's CDR3 is CSVENQGGGYTF. The CDR3 nucleotides are TGCAGCGTTGAAAATCAGGGAGGAGGCTACACCTTC. The chain uses TRBV29-1 and TRBJ1-2, with D tentatively TRBD1 (5 bases). Looked up from germline, CDR1 is SQVTM and CDR2 is ANQGSEA. CDR3 length equals 12 residues. Trimming took 2 bases from V and 8 from J, leaving 12 bases between them.